This T cell receptor beta chain is from a study of blood T cell repertoires in COVID-19. Using immunoSEQ multiplex PCR, the repertoire was profiled, and TCRdb retains in-frame clones only, with some absent. The table records roughly 250,000 clones, roughly 88% of them present only once. Trimming cost V 5 bases and J 2 bases, with 15 bases left between them. CDR1 is SGHTA, CDR2 FQGNSA, per germline. The CDR3 is made up of 16 amino acids. Sequenced input: peripheral blood. The TCR originated in a woman in her forties who had recovered from COVID-19. V gene TRBV7-2 combines with J gene TRBJ1-4; maybe TRBD1 (6 bases). The CDR3 spells CASSPQGTVTNEKLFF. As DNA, the CDR3 is TGTGCCAGCAGCCCCCAGGGGACCGTTACTAATGAAAAACTGTTTTTT.